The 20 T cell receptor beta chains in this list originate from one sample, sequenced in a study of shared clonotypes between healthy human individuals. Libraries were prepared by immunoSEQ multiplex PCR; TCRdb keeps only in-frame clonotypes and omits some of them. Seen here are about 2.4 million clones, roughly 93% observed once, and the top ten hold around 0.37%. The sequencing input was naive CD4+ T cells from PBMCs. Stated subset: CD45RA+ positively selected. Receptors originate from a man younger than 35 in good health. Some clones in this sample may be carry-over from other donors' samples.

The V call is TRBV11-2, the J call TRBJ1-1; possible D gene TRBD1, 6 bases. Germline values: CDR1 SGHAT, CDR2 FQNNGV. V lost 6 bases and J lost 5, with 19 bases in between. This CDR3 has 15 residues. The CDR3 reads CASRSVQGIGTEAFF. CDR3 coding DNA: TGTGCCAGCAGATCTGTACAGGGAATCGGGACTGAAGCTTTCTTT.

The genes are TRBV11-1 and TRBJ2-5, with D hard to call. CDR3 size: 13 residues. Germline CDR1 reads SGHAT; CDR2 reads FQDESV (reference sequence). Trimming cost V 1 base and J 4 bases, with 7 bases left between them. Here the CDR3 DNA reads TGTGCCAGCAGCTTAGAAGGCAGAGAGACCCAGTACTTC. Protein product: CASSLEGRETQYF.

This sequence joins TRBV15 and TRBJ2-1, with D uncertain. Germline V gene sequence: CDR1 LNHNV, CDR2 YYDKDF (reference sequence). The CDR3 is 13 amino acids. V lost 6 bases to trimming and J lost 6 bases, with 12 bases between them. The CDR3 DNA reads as TGTGCCACCAGACCCCCTCTGACCAATGAGCAGTTCTTC. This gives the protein CATRPPLTNEQFF.

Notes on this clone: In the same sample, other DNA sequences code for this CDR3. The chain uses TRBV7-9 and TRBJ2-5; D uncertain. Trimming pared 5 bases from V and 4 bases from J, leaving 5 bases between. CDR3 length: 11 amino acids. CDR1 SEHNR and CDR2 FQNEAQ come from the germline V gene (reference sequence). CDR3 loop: CASSPRETQYF. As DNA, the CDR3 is TGTGCCAGCAGCCCCCGAGAGACCCAGTACTTC.

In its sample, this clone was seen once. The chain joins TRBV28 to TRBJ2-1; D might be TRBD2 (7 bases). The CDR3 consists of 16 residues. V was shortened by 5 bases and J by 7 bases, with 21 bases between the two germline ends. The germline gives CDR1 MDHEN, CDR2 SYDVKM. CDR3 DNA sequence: TGTGCCAGCAGTGCCCCGGGGGCGGGAGTTCGGAATGAGCAGTTCTTC. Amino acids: CASSAPGAGVRNEQFF. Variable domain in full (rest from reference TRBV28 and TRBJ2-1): DVKVTQSSRYLVKRTGEKVFLECVQDMDHENMFWYRQDPGLGLRLIYFSYDVKMKEKGDIPEGYSVSREKKERFSLILESASTNQTSMYLCASSAPGAGVRNEQFFGPGTRLTVL.

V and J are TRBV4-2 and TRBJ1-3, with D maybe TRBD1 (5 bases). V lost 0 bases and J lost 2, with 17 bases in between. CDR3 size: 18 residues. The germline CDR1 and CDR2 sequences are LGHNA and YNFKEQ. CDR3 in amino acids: CASSQDLILRGAGNTIYF. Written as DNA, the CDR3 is TGTGCCAGCAGCCAAGATTTGATTCTTAGGGGTGCTGGAAACACCATATATTTT.

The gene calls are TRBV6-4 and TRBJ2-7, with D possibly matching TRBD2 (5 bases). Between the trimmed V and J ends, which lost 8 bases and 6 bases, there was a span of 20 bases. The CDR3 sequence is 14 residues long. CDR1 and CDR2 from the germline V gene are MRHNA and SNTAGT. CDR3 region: CASPEGSAKGEQYF. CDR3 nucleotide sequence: TGTGCCAGCCCCGAAGGGAGCGCGAAAGGCGAGCAGTACTTC.

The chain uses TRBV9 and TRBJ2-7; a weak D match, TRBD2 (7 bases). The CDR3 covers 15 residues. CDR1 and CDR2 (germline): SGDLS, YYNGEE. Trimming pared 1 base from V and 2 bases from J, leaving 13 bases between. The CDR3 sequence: CASSVNPGGTYEQYF. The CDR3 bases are TGTGCCAGCAGCGTAAACCCGGGGGGCACCTACGAGCAGTACTTC.

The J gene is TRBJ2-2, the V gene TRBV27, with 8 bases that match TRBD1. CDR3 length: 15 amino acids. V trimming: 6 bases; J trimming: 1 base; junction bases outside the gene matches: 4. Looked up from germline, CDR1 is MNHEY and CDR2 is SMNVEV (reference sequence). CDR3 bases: TGTGCCAGCAGACCAGGACAGGGGAACACCGGGGAGCTGTTTTTT. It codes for CASRPGQGNTGELFF.

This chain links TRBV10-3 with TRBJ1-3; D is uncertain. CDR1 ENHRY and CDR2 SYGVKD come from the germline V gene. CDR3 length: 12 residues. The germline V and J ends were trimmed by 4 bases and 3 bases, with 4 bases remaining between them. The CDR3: CAISAIGNTIYF. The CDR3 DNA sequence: TGTGCCATCAGTGCAATTGGAAACACCATATATTTT.

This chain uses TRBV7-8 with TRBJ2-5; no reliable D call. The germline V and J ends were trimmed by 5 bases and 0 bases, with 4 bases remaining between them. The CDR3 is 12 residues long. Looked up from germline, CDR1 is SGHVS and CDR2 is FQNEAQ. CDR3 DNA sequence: TGTGCCAGCAGCCTACACCAAGAGACCCAGTACTTC. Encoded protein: CASSLHQETQYF.

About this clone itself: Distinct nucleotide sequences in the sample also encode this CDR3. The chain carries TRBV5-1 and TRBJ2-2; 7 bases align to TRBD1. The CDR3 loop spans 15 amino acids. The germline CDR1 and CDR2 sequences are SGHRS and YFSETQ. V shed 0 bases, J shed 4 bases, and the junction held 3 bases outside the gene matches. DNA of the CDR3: TGCGCCAGCAGCTTGGACAGGGGAAGCACCGGGGAGCTGTTTTTT. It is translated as CASSLDRGSTGELFF.

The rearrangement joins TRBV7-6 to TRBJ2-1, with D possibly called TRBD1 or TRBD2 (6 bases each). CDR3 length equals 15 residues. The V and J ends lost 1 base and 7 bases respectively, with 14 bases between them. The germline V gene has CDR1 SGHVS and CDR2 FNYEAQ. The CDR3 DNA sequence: TGTGCCAGCAGCTTAGAACAGGGACTGGGGAATGAGCAGTTCTTC. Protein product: CASSLEQGLGNEQFF.

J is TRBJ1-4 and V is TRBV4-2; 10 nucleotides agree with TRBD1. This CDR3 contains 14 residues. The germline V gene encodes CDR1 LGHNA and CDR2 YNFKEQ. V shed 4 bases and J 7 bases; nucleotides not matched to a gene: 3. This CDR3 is CASSPDRGFEKLFF. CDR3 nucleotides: TGTGCCAGCAGCCCGGACAGGGGGTTTGAAAAACTGTTTTTT.

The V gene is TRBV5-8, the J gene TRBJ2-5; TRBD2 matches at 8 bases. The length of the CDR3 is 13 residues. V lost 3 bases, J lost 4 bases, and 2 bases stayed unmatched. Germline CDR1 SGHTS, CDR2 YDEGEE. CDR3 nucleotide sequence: TGTGCCAGCAGCTCGCTAGCGGGAGAGACCCAGTACTTC. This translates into CASSSLAGETQYF.

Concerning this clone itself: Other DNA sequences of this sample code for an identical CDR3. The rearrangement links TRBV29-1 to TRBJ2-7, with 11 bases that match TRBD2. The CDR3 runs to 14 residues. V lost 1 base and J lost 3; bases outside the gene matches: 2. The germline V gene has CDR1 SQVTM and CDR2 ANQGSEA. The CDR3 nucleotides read TGCAGCGTTGAAGTGGGACTAGCGGACTACGAGCAGTACTTC. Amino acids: CSVEVGLADYEQYF.

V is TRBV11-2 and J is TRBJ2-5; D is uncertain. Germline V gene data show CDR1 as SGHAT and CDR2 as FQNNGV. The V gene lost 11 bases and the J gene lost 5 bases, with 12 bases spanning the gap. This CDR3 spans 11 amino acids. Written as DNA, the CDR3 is TGTGCCTCGCTCCGGGCGGAGACCCAGTACTTC. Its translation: CASLRAETQYF. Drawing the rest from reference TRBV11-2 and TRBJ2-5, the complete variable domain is EAGVAQSPRYKIIEKRQSVAFWCNPISGHATLYWYQQILGQGPKLLIQFQNNGVVDDSQLPKDRFSAERLKGVDSTLKIQPAKLEDSAVYLCASLRAETQYFGPGTRLLVL.

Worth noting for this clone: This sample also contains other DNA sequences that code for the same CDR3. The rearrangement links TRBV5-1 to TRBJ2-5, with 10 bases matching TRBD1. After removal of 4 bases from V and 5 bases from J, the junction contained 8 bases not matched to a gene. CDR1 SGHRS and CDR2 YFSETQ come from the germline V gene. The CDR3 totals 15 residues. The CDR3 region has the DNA TGCGCCAGCAGCCTCCTGACAGGGGGCGGGGAGACCCAGTACTTC. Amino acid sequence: CASSLLTGGGETQYF.

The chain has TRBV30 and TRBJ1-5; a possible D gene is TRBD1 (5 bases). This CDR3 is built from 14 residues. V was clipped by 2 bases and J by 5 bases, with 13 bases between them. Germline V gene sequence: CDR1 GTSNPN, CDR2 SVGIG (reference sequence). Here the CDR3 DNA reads TGTGCCTGGAGTACGGCAGGGTCTGATCAGCCCCAGCATTTT. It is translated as CAWSTAGSDQPQHF. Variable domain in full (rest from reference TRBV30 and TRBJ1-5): SQTIHQWPATLVQPVGSPLSLECTVEGTSNPNLYWYRQAAGRGLQLLFYSVGIGQISSEVPQNLSASRPQDRQFILSSKKLLLSDSGFYLCAWSTAGSDQPQHFGDGTRLSIL.

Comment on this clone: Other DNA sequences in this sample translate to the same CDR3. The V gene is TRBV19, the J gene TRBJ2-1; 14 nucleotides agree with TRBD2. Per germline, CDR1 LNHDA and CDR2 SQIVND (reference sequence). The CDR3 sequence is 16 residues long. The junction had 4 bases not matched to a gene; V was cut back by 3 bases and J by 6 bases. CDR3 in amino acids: CASSITGLAGVNEQFF. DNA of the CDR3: TGTGCCAGTAGTATTACGGGACTAGCGGGAGTCAATGAGCAGTTCTTC.